Below, one T cell receptor (beta chain) is given with its context. Antigen specificity is unknown. An Oncomine TCR Beta short-read assay was used to sequence the DNA from cultured CD4+ T cells. Investigators obtained genomic DNA by extraction from cultured CD4+ T cells. Each CDR3 protein is one row after TCRdb ran MiXCR on the PCR reads. Of 9,500 or so distinct CDR3 sequences listed, around 32% are singletons. The treatment was: approximately nine-day PBMC culture with coronavirus spike peptide pools or control peptides (ViraFEST assay). One should note that the unexposed donor's CD4+ T cells were collected before the COVID-19 pandemic (2011-2018). TCR sequencing followed the expansion of antigen-specific T cells with peptide pools in ViraFEST. The germline V and J ends were trimmed by 0 bases and 5 bases, with 16 bases remaining between them. Germline CDR1 and CDR2: LGHDT and YNNKEL (reference sequence). The CDR3 is made up of 16 amino acids.

The data were obtained in a study of vaccination and CD4 T cells after COVID-19. The rearrangement links TRBV3-1 to TRBJ2-5; possible D gene TRBD1, 7 bases. Sample: CD4+ T cells from blood, cultured in vitro. The receptor was derived from a human donor in good health. The CDR3: CASSQDGTEGRETQYF. CDR3 nucleotides: TGTGCCAGCAGCCAAGATGGGACAGAGGGGAGGGAGACCCAGTACTTC.